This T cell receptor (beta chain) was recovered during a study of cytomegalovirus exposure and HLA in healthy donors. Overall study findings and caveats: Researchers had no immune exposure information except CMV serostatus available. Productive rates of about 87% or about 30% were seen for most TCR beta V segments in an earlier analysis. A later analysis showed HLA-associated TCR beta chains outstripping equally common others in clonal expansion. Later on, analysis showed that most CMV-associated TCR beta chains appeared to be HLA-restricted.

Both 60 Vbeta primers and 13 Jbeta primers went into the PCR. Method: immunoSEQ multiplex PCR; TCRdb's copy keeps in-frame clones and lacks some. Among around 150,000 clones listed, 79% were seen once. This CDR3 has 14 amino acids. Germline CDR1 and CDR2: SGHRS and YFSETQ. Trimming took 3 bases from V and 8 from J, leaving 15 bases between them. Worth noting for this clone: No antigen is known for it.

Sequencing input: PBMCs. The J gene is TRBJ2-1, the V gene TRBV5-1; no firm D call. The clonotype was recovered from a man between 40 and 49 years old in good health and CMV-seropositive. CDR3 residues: CASSSTGASDEQFF. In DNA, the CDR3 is TGCGCCAGCAGCTCAACTGGAGCAAGTGATGAGCAGTTCTTC.